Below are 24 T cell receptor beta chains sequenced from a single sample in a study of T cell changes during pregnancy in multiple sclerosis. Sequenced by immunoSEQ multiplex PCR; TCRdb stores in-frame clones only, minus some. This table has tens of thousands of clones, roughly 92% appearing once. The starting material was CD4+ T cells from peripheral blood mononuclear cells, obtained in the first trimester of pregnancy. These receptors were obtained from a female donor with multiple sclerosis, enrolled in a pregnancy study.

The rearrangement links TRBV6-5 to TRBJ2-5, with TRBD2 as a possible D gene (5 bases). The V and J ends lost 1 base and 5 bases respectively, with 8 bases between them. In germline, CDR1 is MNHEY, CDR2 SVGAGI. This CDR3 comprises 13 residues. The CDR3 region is CASSYFEGETQYF. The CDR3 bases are TGTGCCAGCAGTTACTTCGAGGGTGAGACCCAGTACTTC.

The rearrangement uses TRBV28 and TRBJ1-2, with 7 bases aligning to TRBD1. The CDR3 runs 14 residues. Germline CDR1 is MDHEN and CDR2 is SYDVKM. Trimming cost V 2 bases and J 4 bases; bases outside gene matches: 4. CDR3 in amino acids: CASSLVTGAYGYTF. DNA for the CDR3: TGTGCCAGCAGTTTAGTAACAGGGGCCTATGGCTACACCTTC.

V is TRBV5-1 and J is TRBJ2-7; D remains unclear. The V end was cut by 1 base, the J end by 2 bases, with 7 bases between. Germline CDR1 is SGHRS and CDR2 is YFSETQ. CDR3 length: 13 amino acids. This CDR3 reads CASSLIDTYEQYF. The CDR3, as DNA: TGCGCCAGCAGCTTGATCGACACCTACGAGCAGTACTTC.

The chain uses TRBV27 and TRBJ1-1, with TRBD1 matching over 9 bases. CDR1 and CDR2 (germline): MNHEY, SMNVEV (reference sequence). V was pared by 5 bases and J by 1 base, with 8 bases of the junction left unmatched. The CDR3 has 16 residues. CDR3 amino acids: CASSPYRGRGNTEAFF. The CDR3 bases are TGTGCCAGCAGTCCGTACAGGGGGCGGGGGAACACTGAAGCTTTCTTT.

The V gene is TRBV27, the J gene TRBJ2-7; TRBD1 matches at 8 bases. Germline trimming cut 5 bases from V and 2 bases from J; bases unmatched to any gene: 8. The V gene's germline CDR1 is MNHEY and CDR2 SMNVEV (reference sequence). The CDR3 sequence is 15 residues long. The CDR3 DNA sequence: TGTGCCAGCAGTCCTACCGGGACAGGCGCCTACGAGCAGTACTTC. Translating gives CASSPTGTGAYEQYF.

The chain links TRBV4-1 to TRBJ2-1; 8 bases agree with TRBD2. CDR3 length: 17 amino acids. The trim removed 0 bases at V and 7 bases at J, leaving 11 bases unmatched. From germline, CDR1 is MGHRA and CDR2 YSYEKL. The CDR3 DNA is TGCGCCAGCAGCCAAGATGGGCAAGGACTAGCATTTAATGAGCAGTTCTTC. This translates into CASSQDGQGLAFNEQFF.

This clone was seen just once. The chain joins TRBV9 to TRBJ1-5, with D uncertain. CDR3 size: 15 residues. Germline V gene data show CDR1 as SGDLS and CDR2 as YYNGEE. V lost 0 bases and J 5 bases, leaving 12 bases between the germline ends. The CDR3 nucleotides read TGTGCCAGCAGCGTAGCCGCGGACGGGGATCAGCCCCAGCATTTT. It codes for CASSVAADGDQPQHF.

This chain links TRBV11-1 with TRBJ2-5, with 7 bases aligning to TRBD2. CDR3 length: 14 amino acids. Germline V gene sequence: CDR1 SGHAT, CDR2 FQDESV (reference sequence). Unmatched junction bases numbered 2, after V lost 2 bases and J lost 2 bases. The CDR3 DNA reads TGTGCCAGCAGCTTAACGGGGGGACAAGAGACCCAGTACTTC. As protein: CASSLTGGQETQYF.

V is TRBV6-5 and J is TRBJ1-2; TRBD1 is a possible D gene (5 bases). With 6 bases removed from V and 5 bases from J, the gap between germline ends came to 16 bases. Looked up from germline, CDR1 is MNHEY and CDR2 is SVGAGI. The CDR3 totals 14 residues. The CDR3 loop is CASSTTGPRYGYTF. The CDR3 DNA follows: TGTGCCAGCAGCACAACAGGTCCGCGATATGGCTACACCTTC.

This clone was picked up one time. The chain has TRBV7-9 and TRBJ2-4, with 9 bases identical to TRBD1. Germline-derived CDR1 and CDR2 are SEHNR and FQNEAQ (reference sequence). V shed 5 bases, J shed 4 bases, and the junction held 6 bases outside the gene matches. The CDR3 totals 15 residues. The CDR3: CASSEGTGKKNIQYF. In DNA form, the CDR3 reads TGTGCCAGCAGCGAAGGGACAGGGAAAAAAAACATTCAGTACTTC.

CDR3 sequence: CASSFDLRGGLSSYEQYF. The DNA for the CDR3 is TGTGCCAGCAGTTTTGATTTGCGCGGGGGGTTGAGCTCCTACGAGCAGTACTTC. This rearrangement joins TRBV28 to TRBJ2-7, with TRBD2 matching over 8 bases. The trim removed 3 bases at V and 0 bases at J, leaving 13 bases unmatched. The germline V gene encodes CDR1 MDHEN and CDR2 SYDVKM. This CDR3 is built from 18 residues.

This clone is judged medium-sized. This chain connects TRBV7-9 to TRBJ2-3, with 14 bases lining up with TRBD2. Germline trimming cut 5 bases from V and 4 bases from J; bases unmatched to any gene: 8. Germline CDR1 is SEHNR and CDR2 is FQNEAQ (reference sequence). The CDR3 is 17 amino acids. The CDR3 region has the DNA TGTGCCAGCAGCCCGCGGACTAGCGGGAGGTGGGCAGATACGCAGTATTTT. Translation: CASSPRTSGRWADTQYF.

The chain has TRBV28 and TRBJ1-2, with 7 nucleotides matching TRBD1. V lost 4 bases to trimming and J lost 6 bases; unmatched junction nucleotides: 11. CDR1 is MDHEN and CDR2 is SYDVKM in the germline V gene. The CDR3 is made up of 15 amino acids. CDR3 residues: CASSYPGGPLHGYTF. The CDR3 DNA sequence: TGTGCCAGCAGTTATCCAGGGGGGCCCCTCCATGGCTACACCTTC.

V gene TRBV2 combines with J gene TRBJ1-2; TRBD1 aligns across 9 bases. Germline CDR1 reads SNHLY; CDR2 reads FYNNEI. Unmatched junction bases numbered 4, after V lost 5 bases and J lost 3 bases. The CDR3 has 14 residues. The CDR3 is CASSMTGGDYGYTF. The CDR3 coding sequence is TGTGCCAGCAGTATGACAGGGGGGGACTATGGCTACACCTTC.

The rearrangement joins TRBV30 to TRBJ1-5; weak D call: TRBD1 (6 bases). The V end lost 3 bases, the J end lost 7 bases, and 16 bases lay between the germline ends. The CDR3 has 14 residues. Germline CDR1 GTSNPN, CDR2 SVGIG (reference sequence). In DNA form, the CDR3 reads TGTGCCTGGAGCGTACAGGGATCGGGCCAGCCCCAGCATTTT. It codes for CAWSVQGSGQPQHF.

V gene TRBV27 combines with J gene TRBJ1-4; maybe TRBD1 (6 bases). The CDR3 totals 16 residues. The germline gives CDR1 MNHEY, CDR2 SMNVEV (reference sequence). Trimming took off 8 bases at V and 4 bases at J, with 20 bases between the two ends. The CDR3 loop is CASLLRTELFNEKLFF. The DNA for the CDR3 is TGTGCCAGCCTCCTCCGGACAGAATTATTTAATGAAAAACTGTTTTTT.

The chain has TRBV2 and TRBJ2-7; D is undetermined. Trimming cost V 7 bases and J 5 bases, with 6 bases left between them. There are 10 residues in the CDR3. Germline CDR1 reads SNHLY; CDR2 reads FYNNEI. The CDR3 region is CASKEDEQYF. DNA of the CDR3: TGTGCCAGCAAAGAGGACGAGCAGTACTTC.

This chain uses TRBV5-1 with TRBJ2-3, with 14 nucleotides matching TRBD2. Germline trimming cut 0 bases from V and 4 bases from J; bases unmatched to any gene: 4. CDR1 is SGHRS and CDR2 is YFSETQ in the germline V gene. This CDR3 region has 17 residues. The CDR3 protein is CASSLEGLAGDADTQYF. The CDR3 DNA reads TGCGCCAGCAGCTTGGAGGGACTAGCGGGAGATGCAGATACGCAGTATTTT.

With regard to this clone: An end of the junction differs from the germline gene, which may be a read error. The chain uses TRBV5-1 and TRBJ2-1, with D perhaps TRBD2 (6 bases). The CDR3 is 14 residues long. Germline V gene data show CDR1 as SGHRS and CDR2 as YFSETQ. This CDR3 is CASRRDSYYDEQFF. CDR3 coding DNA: TGCGCCAGCAGACGGGACTCTTACTACGATGAGCAGTTCTTC.

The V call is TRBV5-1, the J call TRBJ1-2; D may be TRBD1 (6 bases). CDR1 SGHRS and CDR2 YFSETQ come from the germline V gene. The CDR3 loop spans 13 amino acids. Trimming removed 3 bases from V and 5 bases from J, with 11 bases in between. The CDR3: CASSSTGIYGYTF. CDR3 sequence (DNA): TGCGCCAGCAGCTCAACAGGGATTTATGGCTACACCTTC.

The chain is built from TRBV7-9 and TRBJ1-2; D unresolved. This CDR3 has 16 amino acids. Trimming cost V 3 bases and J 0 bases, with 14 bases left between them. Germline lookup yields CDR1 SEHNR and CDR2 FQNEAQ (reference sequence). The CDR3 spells CASSFVQILSNYGYTF. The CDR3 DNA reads TGTGCCAGCAGCTTCGTACAGATTCTGTCTAACTATGGCTACACCTTC.

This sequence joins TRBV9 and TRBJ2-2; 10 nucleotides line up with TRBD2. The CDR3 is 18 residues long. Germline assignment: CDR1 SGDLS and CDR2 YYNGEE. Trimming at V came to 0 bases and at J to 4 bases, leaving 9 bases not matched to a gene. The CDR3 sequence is CASSVGPKLAGSTGELFF. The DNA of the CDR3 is TGTGCCAGCAGCGTAGGCCCAAAACTAGCGGGGAGCACCGGGGAGCTGTTTTTT.

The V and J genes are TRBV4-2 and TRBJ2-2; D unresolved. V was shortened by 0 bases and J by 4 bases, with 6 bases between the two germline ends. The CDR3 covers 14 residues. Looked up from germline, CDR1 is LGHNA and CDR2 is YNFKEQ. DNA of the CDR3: TGTGCCAGCAGCCAAGATGGCCCCACCGGGGAGCTGTTTTTT. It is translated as CASSQDGPTGELFF.

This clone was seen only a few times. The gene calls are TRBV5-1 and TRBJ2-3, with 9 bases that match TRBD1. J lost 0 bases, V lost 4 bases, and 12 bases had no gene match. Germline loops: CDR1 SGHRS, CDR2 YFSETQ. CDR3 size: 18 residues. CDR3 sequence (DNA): TGCGCCAGCAGCCGGGGACAGGGAGGGTCGACTAGCACAGATACGCAGTATTTT. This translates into CASSRGQGGSTSTDTQYF.